The 5 T cell receptor beta chains reported below all come from one sample, sequenced in a study of cytomegalovirus exposure and HLA in healthy donors. This PCR relied on a set of 60 Vbeta primers and 13 Jbeta primers. Produced via immunoSEQ multiplex PCR; TCRdb's table is partial and in-frame only. The table has roughly 190,000 clones, around 86% seen once. The sequencing sample was made of PBMCs. All receptors come from a man aged 40-49 years in good health and CMV-seropositive.

V and J are TRBV9 and TRBJ2-7; 8 bases align to TRBD2. Per germline, CDR1 SGDLS and CDR2 YYNGEE. The CDR3 spans 14 residues. Trimming removed 3 bases from V and 2 bases from J; junction bases left unmatched: 4. CDR3 coding DNA: TGTGCCAGCAGCGCGGGAGGGACGGCCTACGAGCAGTACTTC. Translated, it gives CASSAGGTAYEQYF.

The CDR3 sequence is CASSRGVQPQHF. In DNA form, the CDR3 reads TGTGCCAGTAGTAGGGGAGTACAGCCCCAGCATTTT. V and J are TRBV19 and TRBJ1-5; D remains unclear. Germline CDR1 is LNHDA and CDR2 is SQIVND (reference sequence). This CDR3 region has 12 residues. V was shortened by 4 bases and J by 7 bases, with 8 bases between the two germline ends. Drawing the rest from reference TRBV19 and TRBJ1-5, the complete variable domain is DGGITQSPKYLFRKEGQNVTLSCEQNLNHDAMYWYRQDPGQGLRLIYYSQIVNDFQKGDIAEGYSVSREKKESFPLTVTSAQKNPTAFYLCASSRGVQPQHFGDGTRLSIL.

The chain combines TRBV9 with TRBJ2-7; 12 nucleotides match TRBD2. This CDR3 is built from 15 residues. Germline V CDR1 and CDR2: SGDLS, YYNGEE. Unmatched junction bases numbered 5, after V lost 3 bases and J lost 4 bases. Written as DNA, the CDR3 is TGTGCCAGCAGCGCCACTAGCGGGGGGTATTACGAGCAGTACTTC. It is translated as CASSATSGGYYEQYF.

This rearrangement joins TRBV6-1 to TRBJ2-6, with 8 positions matching TRBD2. The germline CDR1 and CDR2 sequences are MNHNS and SASEGT. V was pared by 7 bases and J by 2 bases, with 4 bases of the junction left unmatched. The CDR3 is 15 amino acids. The DNA of the CDR3 is TGTGCCAGCACGATCGGGAGGGCTGGGGCCAACGTCCTGACTTTC. This codes for CASTIGRAGANVLTF.

This rearrangement joins TRBV12-5 to TRBJ2-2, with D perhaps matching TRBD2 (6 bases). In germline, CDR1 is LGHNT, CDR2 FRNRAP. This CDR3 region has 17 residues. V dropped 0 bases and J dropped 4 bases, with 15 bases sitting between them. CDR3 bases: TGTGCTAGTGGTTTGGTAATCGGGAGAGGGAGCACCGGGGAGCTGTTTTTT. It is translated as CASGLVIGRGSTGELFF.